These 18 T cell receptor beta chains came from one sample sequenced in a study of shared clonotypes between healthy human individuals. Terminally differentiated effector memory CD45RA+ cells were excluded by CCR7 positive selection of CD45RO-negative cells. Method: immunoSEQ multiplex PCR; TCRdb's copy keeps in-frame clones and lacks some. The repertoire holds about 680,000 clones, with around 92% as singletons. Sequenced material: naive CD8+ T cells sorted from blood. These receptors were collected from a man aged 30 to 45 in good health.

This CDR3 reads CASSQNGGGERNEQFF. CDR3 DNA sequence: TGTGCCAGCAGCCAGAATGGGGGGGGCGAAAGGAATGAGCAGTTCTTC. The gene calls are TRBV7-2 and TRBJ2-1; D possibly corresponds to TRBD2 (7 bases). Germline CDR1 is SGHTA and CDR2 is FQGNSA. This CDR3 comprises 16 residues. V was trimmed by 5 bases and J by 7 bases, leaving 21 bases between them.

For this clone: Other nucleotide sequences in the sample specify the same CDR3. The V gene is TRBV5-1, the J gene TRBJ1-5; 9 bases line up with TRBD1. The CDR3 contains 15 residues. J gave up 2 bases and V 0 bases, and 0 bases lay outside the gene matches. From germline, CDR1 is SGHRS and CDR2 YFSETQ. CDR3: CASSLGTGGNQPQHF. The CDR3 DNA reads TGCGCCAGCAGCTTGGGGACAGGGGGCAATCAGCCCCAGCATTTT.

V and J are TRBV27 and TRBJ1-1; 9 nucleotides agree with TRBD1. Germline CDR1 is MNHEY and CDR2 is SMNVEV (reference sequence). V shed 2 bases, J shed 3 bases, and the junction held 4 bases outside the gene matches. CDR3 length: 15 residues. The DNA for the CDR3 is TGTGCCAGCAGTTTAATGGGACAGGGAGACACTGAAGCTTTCTTT. Translating gives CASSLMGQGDTEAFF.

A note on this clone: The same CDR3 also results from other DNA sequences found in this sample. This chain connects TRBV4-1 to TRBJ2-7, with 8 bases identical to TRBD2. V gave up 4 bases and J gave up 0 bases; unmatched junction bases: 5. Per germline, CDR1 MGHRA and CDR2 YSYEKL. The length of the CDR3 is 15 residues. The CDR3 nucleotides are TGCGCCAGCAGCCCCTTGGCGGGAGGCTCCTACGAGCAGTACTTC. Protein product: CASSPLAGGSYEQYF.

This clone was recorded only once. The J gene is TRBJ2-7, the V gene TRBV4-1; no firm D call. The CDR3 sequence is 16 residues long. V lost 0 bases to trimming and J lost 4 bases, with 16 bases between them. The V gene's germline CDR1 is MGHRA and CDR2 YSYEKL. The CDR3: CASSQEFGLAYYEQYF. As DNA, the CDR3 is TGCGCCAGCAGCCAAGAGTTCGGGCTTGCATATTACGAGCAGTACTTC.

The genes are TRBV9 and TRBJ2-7; the match to TRBD1 covers 7 bases. The V gene's germline CDR1 is SGDLS and CDR2 YYNGEE. V lost 3 bases and J lost 3; bases outside the gene matches: 6. The CDR3 is 14 amino acids. CDR3 sequence (DNA): TGTGCCAGCAGCGGAGGACAGGAGCACTACGAGCAGTACTTC. Its protein is CASSGGQEHYEQYF.

The V and J genes are TRBV7-9 and TRBJ2-1; no reliable D call. The V gene lost 1 base and the J gene lost 2 bases, with 15 bases spanning the gap. Germline CDR1 SEHNR, CDR2 FQNEAQ (reference sequence). The CDR3 length is 17 residues. The CDR3 DNA follows: TGTGCCAGCAGCTTAGTCGGTCAGAAAAGCCCCTACAATGAGCAGTTCTTC. Amino acid sequence: CASSLVGQKSPYNEQFF. Looking up the rest from reference TRBV7-9 and TRBJ2-1 gives the full variable domain: DTGVSQNPRHKITKRGQNVTFRCDPISEHNRLYWYRQTLGQGPEFLTYFQNEAQLEKSRLLSDRFSAERPKGSFSTLEIQRTEQGDSAMYLCASSLVGQKSPYNEQFFGPGTRLTVL.

This chain joins TRBV6-6 and TRBJ2-7; 7 positions match TRBD2. CDR1 MNHNY and CDR2 SVGAGI come from the germline V gene (reference sequence). The trim removed 1 base at V and 7 bases at J, leaving 7 bases unmatched. This CDR3 region has 14 residues. CDR3 coding DNA: TGTGCCAGCAGTTACTTAGGGGCCGGGGGGGAGCAGTACTTC. Amino acid sequence: CASSYLGAGGEQYF.

In its sample, this clone was seen once. The genes are TRBV19 and TRBJ1-5, with a possible D match to TRBD1 (6 bases). This CDR3 comprises 14 residues. Trimming pared 6 bases from V and 4 bases from J, leaving 13 bases between. Germline V CDR1 and CDR2: LNHDA, SQIVND (reference sequence). This CDR3 reads CASSWTVVNQPQHF. The CDR3, as DNA: TGTGCCAGTAGCTGGACAGTCGTTAATCAGCCCCAGCATTTT.

Worth noting for this clone: In the same sample, other DNA sequences code for this CDR3. The chain carries TRBV7-9 and TRBJ2-1; either TRBD1 or TRBD2 may supply D (5 bases each). The germline CDR1 and CDR2 sequences are SEHNR and FQNEAQ (reference sequence). This CDR3 is 10 amino acids long. The V end was cut by 5 bases, the J end by 10 bases, with 6 bases between. CDR3 loop: CASSRDEQFF. The CDR3 coding sequence is TGTGCCAGCAGCCGGGACGAGCAGTTCTTC.

The genes are TRBV28 and TRBJ2-7; D is unresolved. CDR3 length: 12 amino acids. Trimming took 3 bases from V and 3 from J, leaving 6 bases between them. CDR1 MDHEN and CDR2 SYDVKM come from the germline V gene. CDR3 DNA sequence: TGTGCCAGCAGTTTTCTTCTCTACGAGCAGTACTTC. Residues: CASSFLLYEQYF.

Here the CDR3 reads CASKDWPGPQHF. The CDR3, as DNA: TGTGCCAGTAAAGATTGGCCTGGGCCCCAGCATTTT. The chain couples TRBV19 to TRBJ1-5; D is unresolved. The germline V gene encodes CDR1 LNHDA and CDR2 SQIVND (reference sequence). The CDR3 loop spans 12 amino acids. V was cut by 7 bases and J by 9 bases, with 13 bases left in between. The whole variable domain, remainder taken from reference TRBV19 and TRBJ1-5, is DGGITQSPKYLFRKEGQNVTLSCEQNLNHDAMYWYRQDPGQGLRLIYYSQIVNDFQKGDIAEGYSVSREKKESFPLTVTSAQKNPTAFYLCASKDWPGPQHFGDGTRLSIL.

This chain connects TRBV21-1 to TRBJ2-6; no check of the table's D call, TRBD2, against the DNA was made. TRBV21-1 is deemed a pseudogene. There are 21 residues in the CDR3. The CDR3 DNA reads as TGTGCCAGCAGCAAAGCGCTCAAGTTGGGTGGGAGTGTATCTGGGGCCAACGTCCTGACTTTC. Its translation: CASSKALKLGGSVSGANVLTF.

The genes are TRBV12-2 and TRBJ2-1; the D call of TRBD2 is as the table states it, not checked on the DNA. TRBV12-2 is shown as a pseudogene. The CDR3 spans 16 residues. The CDR3 spells CASRYGLADFFNEQFF. The CDR3 coding sequence is TGTGCAAGTCGCTACGGACTAGCGGATTTCTTTAATGAGCAGTTCTTC.

This chain links TRBV19 with TRBJ1-4; D perhaps matches TRBD1 (5 bases). The V and J ends lost 5 bases and 6 bases respectively, with 19 bases between them. Germline V lookup: CDR1 LNHDA, CDR2 SQIVND (reference sequence). This CDR3 spans 16 amino acids. For the CDR3, the DNA is TGTGCCAGTAGTCCCCGGGACCACGGTTATTATGAAAAACTGTTTTTT. Protein: CASSPRDHGYYEKLFF.

The chain joins TRBV7-2 to TRBJ2-4; 7 bases agree with TRBD1. The CDR3 is 18 amino acids. In germline, CDR1 is SGHTA, CDR2 FQGNSA. The trim removed 4 bases at V and 0 bases at J, leaving 12 bases unmatched. CDR3 bases: TGTGCCAGCAGCTCCCACCGGGACAGATTACTAGCCAAAAACATTCAGTACTTC. It translates to CASSSHRDRLLAKNIQYF.

V and J are TRBV7-9 and TRBJ1-2; no clear D. The germline V gene encodes CDR1 SEHNR and CDR2 FQNEAQ (reference sequence). The CDR3 length is 14 residues. Trimming took 3 bases from V and 4 from J, leaving 12 bases between them. CDR3 DNA sequence: TGTGCCAGCAGCTTTATGGAATTGCTCTATGGCTACACCTTC. Its protein product is CASSFMELLYGYTF.

The CDR3 nucleotides read TGTGCCAGCTCACCGGGGACTAGCGGGATCGCCGGGGAGCTGTTTTTT. Its translation: CASSPGTSGIAGELFF. The chain joins TRBV18 to TRBJ2-2; 13 nucleotides align to TRBD2. CDR1 KGHSH and CDR2 LQKENI come from the germline V gene. CDR3 length: 16 amino acids. V was clipped by 3 bases and J by 6 bases; unmatched bases: 4.